The 18 T cell receptor beta chains reported below all come from one sample, sequenced in a study of blood T cell repertoires in COVID-19. Using immunoSEQ multiplex PCR, the repertoire was profiled, and TCRdb retains in-frame clones only, with some absent. Of about 200,000 clones in the sample, roughly 84% are singletons; the top ten hold 7.5%. Sequencing input: PBMCs or T cells enriched from blood (not recorded which). The receptor source for this set is a man aged 40-55 years who had recovered from COVID-19.

This clone was observed a few times. The chain joins TRBV5-4 to TRBJ1-4; no clear D gene. This CDR3 spans 16 amino acids. From germline, CDR1 is SGHNT and CDR2 YYREEE (reference sequence). Trimming shortened V by 4 bases and J by 4 bases, and 17 bases separated the two germline ends. CDR3 DNA: TGTGCCAGCAGCCGCTCAGCGGCGGGTAATAATGAAAAACTGTTTTTT. Translated: CASSRSAAGNNEKLFF.

This chain connects TRBV29-1 to TRBJ1-1; possibly TRBD1 for D (5 bases). CDR3 length: 13 amino acids. V was trimmed by 3 bases and J by 0 bases, leaving 8 bases between them. Germline assignment: CDR1 SQVTM and CDR2 ANQGSEA. This CDR3 reads CSVEAGLNTEAFF. In nucleotides, the CDR3 is TGCAGCGTTGAGGCAGGGTTGAACACTGAAGCTTTCTTT.

This rearrangement joins TRBV15 to TRBJ1-6, with 7 bases aligning to TRBD1. After removal of 1 base from V and 6 bases from J, the junction contained 6 bases not matched to a gene. The CDR3 loop spans 16 amino acids. Germline CDR1 and CDR2: LNHNV and YYDKDF (reference sequence). The CDR3 bases are TGTGCCACCAGCAGAGGGGTCCAGGGGGTTAATTCACCCCTCCACTTT. This sequence encodes CATSRGVQGVNSPLHF.

V is TRBV6-5 and J is TRBJ1-2; tentative D call: TRBD1 (5 bases). The CDR3 consists of 16 residues. Germline CDR1 and CDR2: MNHEY and SVGAGI. The germline V and J ends were trimmed by 6 bases and 4 bases, with 21 bases remaining between them. This chain's CDR3 is CASSYGDSTSLYGYTF. CDR3 bases: TGTGCCAGCAGCTACGGAGACAGTACCAGCCTCTATGGCTACACCTTC.

The chain carries TRBV3-1 (or the pseudogene TRBV3-2) and TRBJ2-2; TRBD2 matches 8 bases. The germline V gene encodes CDR1 LGHDT and CDR2 YNNKEL (reference sequence). V lost 1 base and J lost 6; bases outside the gene matches: 7. The CDR3 is 16 residues long. The CDR3 loop is CASSQVLTGGPGELFF. CDR3 coding DNA: TGTGCCAGCAGCCAAGTCCTAACGGGGGGGCCCGGGGAGCTGTTTTTT.

The genes are TRBV19 and TRBJ2-1; TRBD2 is a possible D gene (7 bases). The CDR3 contains 15 residues. With 5 bases removed from V and 6 bases from J, the gap between germline ends came to 17 bases. Germline lookup yields CDR1 LNHDA and CDR2 SQIVND (reference sequence). CDR3 region: CASSPLGGPGNEQFF. In nucleotides, the CDR3 is TGTGCCAGTAGTCCCTTGGGGGGGCCGGGCAATGAGCAGTTCTTC.

The chain links TRBV2 to TRBJ1-4; TRBD1 matches 8 bases. This CDR3 is 12 amino acids long. The junction had 7 bases not matched to a gene; V was cut back by 2 bases and J by 17 bases. Germline-derived CDR1 and CDR2 are SNHLY and FYNNEI. The CDR3 region has the DNA TGTGCCAGCAGTGAACGACAGGGGTTTGGTTTTTTT. It translates to CASSERQGFGFF.

V and J are TRBV6-5 and TRBJ1-2; TRBD1 is a possible D gene (6 bases). The length of the CDR3 is 15 residues. V lost 0 bases, J lost 6 bases, and 14 bases lay in between. CDR1 is MNHEY, CDR2 SVGAGI, per germline. Here the CDR3 DNA reads TGTGCCAGCAGTTACTCTAGGCAGGGGAGAGATGGCTACACCTTC. Translating it yields CASSYSRQGRDGYTF.

The gene calls are TRBV10-3 and TRBJ2-5, with D tentatively TRBD2 (6 bases). The CDR3 runs to 14 residues. V lost 0 bases, J lost 5 bases, and 10 bases lay in between. Germline values: CDR1 ENHRY, CDR2 SYGVKD. The CDR3 DNA reads as TGTGCCATCAGTGAGTCTCGGGGGTCGGAGACCCAGTACTTC. It encodes CAISESRGSETQYF.

This rearrangement joins TRBV7-2 to TRBJ1-2; D is unresolved. This CDR3 is 15 amino acids long. Germline V gene data show CDR1 as SGHTA and CDR2 as FQGNSA. V lost 4 bases to trimming and J lost 1 base, with 13 bases between them. CDR3 DNA sequence: TGTGCCAGCAGCTCAATAACAACAGATAACTATGGCTACACCTTC. Translating it yields CASSSITTDNYGYTF.

This chain joins TRBV19 and TRBJ1-5; 8 bases are a match to TRBD1. The CDR3 has 17 amino acids. V lost 0 bases and J lost 6; bases outside the gene matches: 10. CDR1 and CDR2 (germline): LNHDA, SQIVND (reference sequence). The CDR3 spells CASSIDHETGDVQPQHF. Here the CDR3 DNA reads TGTGCCAGTAGTATAGATCATGAGACAGGGGATGTTCAGCCCCAGCATTTT. The complete variable domain, with remaining parts taken from reference TRBV19 and TRBJ1-5, reads DGGITQSPKYLFRKEGQNVTLSCEQNLNHDAMYWYRQDPGQGLRLIYYSQIVNDFQKGDIAEGYSVSREKKESFPLTVTSAQKNPTAFYLCASSIDHETGDVQPQHFGDGTRLSIL.

The V and J genes are TRBV19 and TRBJ1-2; D is unclear. Trimming pared 2 bases from V and 1 base from J, leaving 8 bases between. The CDR3 is made up of 14 amino acids. Germline V gene lookup returns CDR1 LNHDA and CDR2 SQIVND (reference sequence). The CDR3 DNA follows: TGTGCCAGTAGTATATCCTCTTTTAACTATGGCTACACCTTC. Translation: CASSISSFNYGYTF.

This chain uses TRBV5-4 with TRBJ1-2; D might be TRBD1 (5 bases). Germline V CDR1 and CDR2: SGHNT, YYREEE (reference sequence). Trimming cost V 2 bases and J 10 bases, with 12 bases left between them. There are 12 residues in the CDR3. CDR3 nucleotide sequence: TGTGCCAGCAGCTTCGGCAGGGATGTCTACACCTTC. Translation: CASSFGRDVYTF.

The chain joins TRBV2 to TRBJ1-1; D not certain. Trimming shortened V by 8 bases and J by 3 bases, and 13 bases separated the two germline ends. The CDR3 runs 13 residues. The germline gives CDR1 SNHLY, CDR2 FYNNEI. The CDR3 reads CASYPTRDTEAFF. The CDR3, as DNA: TGTGCCAGCTACCCGACCCGGGACACTGAAGCTTTCTTT.

J is TRBJ2-1 and V is TRBV3-1 (or the pseudogene TRBV3-2), with 11 positions matching TRBD2. The CDR3 consists of 17 residues. CDR1 and CDR2 (germline): LGHDT, YNNKEL (reference sequence). V was pared by 4 bases and J by 3 bases, with 8 bases of the junction left unmatched. The CDR3 is CASSPVASGGYYNEQFF. The DNA of the CDR3 is TGTGCCAGCAGCCCCGTGGCTAGCGGGGGGTACTACAATGAGCAGTTCTTC.

The chain links TRBV4-2 to TRBJ2-2, with 10 bases that match TRBD2. Per the germline V gene, CDR1 is LGHNA and CDR2 is YNFKEQ. V shed 5 bases, J shed 6 bases, and the junction held 12 bases outside the gene matches. The length of the CDR3 is 17 residues. This chain's CDR3 is CASSGSGGARVPGELFF. The CDR3 nucleotides are TGTGCCAGCAGCGGAAGCGGGGGGGCTAGGGTTCCCGGGGAGCTGTTTTTT.

About this clone: The junction departs from the called germline gene at one end, perhaps through a read error. The DNA for the CDR3 is TGTACCAGCATCGACAGGGTTAAGTTTGGCTACACCTTC. This encodes CTSIDRVKFGYTF. The V and J genes are TRBV6-4 and TRBJ1-2; 7 nucleotides line up with TRBD1. Germline loops: CDR1 MRHNA, CDR2 SNTAGT. The CDR3 contains 13 residues.

The chain has TRBV5-1 and TRBJ1-1; 8 bases line up with TRBD1. This CDR3 is 15 amino acids long. The germline CDR1 and CDR2 sequences are SGHRS and YFSETQ. The junction had 7 bases not matched to a gene; V was cut back by 0 bases and J by 6 bases. CDR3 sequence reads: CASSLGSTGAAEAFF. The CDR3 DNA sequence: TGCGCCAGCAGCTTGGGATCGACAGGGGCGGCTGAAGCTTTCTTT.